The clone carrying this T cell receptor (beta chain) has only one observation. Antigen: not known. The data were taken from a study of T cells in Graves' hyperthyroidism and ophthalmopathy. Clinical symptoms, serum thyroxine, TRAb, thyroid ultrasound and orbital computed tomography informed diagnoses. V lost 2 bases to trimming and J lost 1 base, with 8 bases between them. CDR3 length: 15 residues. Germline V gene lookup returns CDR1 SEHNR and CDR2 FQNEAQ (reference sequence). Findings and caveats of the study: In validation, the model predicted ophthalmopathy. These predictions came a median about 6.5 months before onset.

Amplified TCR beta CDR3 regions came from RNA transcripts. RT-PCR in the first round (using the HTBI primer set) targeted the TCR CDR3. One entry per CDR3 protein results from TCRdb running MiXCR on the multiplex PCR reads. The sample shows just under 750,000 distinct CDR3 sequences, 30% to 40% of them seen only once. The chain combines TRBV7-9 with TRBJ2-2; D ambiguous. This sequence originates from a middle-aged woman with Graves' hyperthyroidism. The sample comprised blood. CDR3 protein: CASSLHSGNTGELFF. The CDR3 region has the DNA TGTGCCAGCAGCTTACATTCCGGGAACACCGGGGAGCTGTTTTTT. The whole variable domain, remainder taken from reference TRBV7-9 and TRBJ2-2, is DTGVSQNPRHKITKRGQNVTFRCDPISEHNRLYWYRQTLGQGPEFLTYFQNEAQLEKSRLLSDRFSAERPKGSFSTLEIQRTEQGDSAMYLCASSLHSGNTGELFFGEGSRLTVL.